This T cell receptor (beta chain) stems from a study of CD4 and CD8 cells across lung adenocarcinoma regions. Donors had localized lung adenocarcinoma, a non-small cell lung cancer. With 1 base removed from V and 10 bases from J, the gap between germline ends came to 17 bases. Germline values: CDR1 MNHNS, CDR2 SASEGT. The CDR3 has 16 residues. TCRdb used MiXCR to reprocess the PCR reads, holding one entry per CDR3 protein. Altogether 7,400 or so distinct CDR3 sequences are present, approximately 45% being singletons, with the ten largest covering 25% to 35%. The chain couples TRBV6-1 to TRBJ1-6; a possible D gene is TRBD1 (6 bases). This sequence was found in a male donor with lung adenocarcinoma. The CD4 and CD8 labels of this study may be unreliable. The sequenced sample consisted of CD4+ T cells from the margin of a lung tumor. The CDR3 loop is CASSEEGGGSLSPLHF. CDR3 coding DNA: TGTGCCAGCAGTGAAGAGGGGGGGGGATCGTTGTCACCCCTCCACTTT.